This T cell receptor beta chain is from a study of blood T cell repertoires in COVID-19. Method: immunoSEQ multiplex PCR; TCRdb's copy keeps in-frame clones and lacks some. The table has roughly 180,000 clones, 75% to 80% seen once. The J segment lost 1 base and the V segment lost 4 bases, leaving 13 bases of the junction unmatched. Germline V gene data show CDR1 as MDHEN and CDR2 as SYDVKM. This CDR3 spans 18 amino acids. The V gene is TRBV28, the J gene TRBJ2-7, with TRBD1 matching 10 bases. The source material was peripheral blood. The origin of this receptor is a woman in her forties or fifties with active or convalescent COVID-19. The CDR3 protein is CASSSQAPGQGYSYEQYF. DNA for the CDR3: TGTGCCAGCAGTTCTCAAGCACCGGGACAGGGGTATTCCTACGAGCAGTACTTC.